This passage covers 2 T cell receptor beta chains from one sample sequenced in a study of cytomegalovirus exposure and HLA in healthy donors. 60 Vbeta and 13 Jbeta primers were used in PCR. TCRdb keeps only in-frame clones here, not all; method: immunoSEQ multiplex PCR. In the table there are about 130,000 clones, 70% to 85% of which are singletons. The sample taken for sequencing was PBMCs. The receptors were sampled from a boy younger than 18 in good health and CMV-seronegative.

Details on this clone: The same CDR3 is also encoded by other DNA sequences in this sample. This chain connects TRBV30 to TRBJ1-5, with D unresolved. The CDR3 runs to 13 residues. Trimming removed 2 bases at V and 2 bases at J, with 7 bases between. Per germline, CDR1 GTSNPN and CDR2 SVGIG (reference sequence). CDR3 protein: CAWSLRGNQPQHF. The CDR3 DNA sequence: TGTGCCTGGAGTTTACGGGGCAATCAGCCCCAGCATTTT.

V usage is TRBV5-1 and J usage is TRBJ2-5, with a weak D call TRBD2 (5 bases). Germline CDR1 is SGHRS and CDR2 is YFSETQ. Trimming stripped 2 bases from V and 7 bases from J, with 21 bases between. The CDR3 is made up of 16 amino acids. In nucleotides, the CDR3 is TGCGCCAGCAGCTTCACCCTCGGACTGGGAGATCTGACCCAGTACTTC. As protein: CASSFTLGLGDLTQYF.